This T cell receptor beta chain emerged from a study of blood T cell repertoires in COVID-19. As for the study in general: Sites across the United States, Italy and Spain contributed samples from acute and convalescent COVID-19. T cells, B-cell-depleted T cells, or PBMCs supplied cDNA or gDNA.

Methods used by the authors: Researchers report that nucleated cell counts were estimated from reference gene primer amplification. The repertoire was sequenced with immunoSEQ multiplex PCR; TCRdb's copy has only in-frame clones and lacks some. V, J and clone size were drawn from that table, and D and trimming were deduced from the DNA. The sample consists of around 38,000 clones, roughly 85% of them appearing once. Seattle's cohort entered during active infection and was followed longitudinally. The receptor was derived from a man in his fifties or sixties with COVID-19, enrolled during active disease. Sequencing used peripheral blood.

DNA of the CDR3: TGTGCCAGCAGTACCCCTTTGGGGGGAGGGCGAGAGACCCAGTACTTC. It encodes CASSTPLGGGRETQYF. The genes are TRBV28 and TRBJ2-5; 7 positions match TRBD2. CDR1 is MDHEN and CDR2 is SYDVKM in the germline V gene. The CDR3 has 16 amino acids. V shed 5 bases, J shed 4 bases, and the junction held 13 bases outside the gene matches.